The rows below give T cell receptor beta chains drawn from one sample of a study of cytomegalovirus exposure and HLA in healthy donors. The method was immunoSEQ multiplex PCR; TCRdb's version includes in-frame clones alone and lacks a portion of them. The profile shows under 150,000 clones, about three quarters of them singletons. The sample consisted of PBMCs. The source of these receptors is a human donor in good health. The CDR3 runs from the conserved cysteine through the conserved F or W. A D gene is named only where the DNA matches it firmly. Some rows mark clone size as missing; the rest say once, few, many or name a class of expanded clone.

-	-	TRBV6-1	TRBJ1-2	TGTGCCAGCAGTGAAGACGGAGCAAGCTATGGCTACACCTTC	CASSEDGASYGYTF
once	-	TRBV19	TRBJ1-2	TGTGCTTCGGGACTTTATGGCTACACCTTC	CASGLYGYTF
-	TRBD1	TRBV5-1	TRBJ2-7	TGCGCCAGCAGCAAAGGACAGGGGGGCGCCTACGAGCAGTACTTC	CASSKGQGGAYEQYF
-	TRBD2	TRBV6-6	TRBJ2-1	TGTGCCATCGGGCGGGGGGCCTCCTACAATGAGCAGTTCTTC	CAIGRGASYNEQFF
-	TRBD1	TRBV6-6	TRBJ2-7	TGTGCCAGCGGTACGGGACAGAGCTCCTACGAGCAGTACTTC	CASGTGQSSYEQYF
-	-	TRBV18	TRBJ1-4	TGTGCCAGCTCACCACGCCGGTCAGGTTCGACTAATGAAAAACTGTTTTTT	CASSPRRSGSTNEKLFF
-	-	TRBV5-1	TRBJ1-6	TGCGCCAGCAGCTTGTATGTAGGGGAAAGGGATTCACCCCTCCACTTT	CASSLYVGERDSPLHF
once	-	TRBV4-1	TRBJ2-7	TGCGCCAGCAGCCCATTAGGTCGGGGTAGCGGCTACGAGCAGTACTTC	CASSPLGRGSGYEQYF
-	-	TRBV5-6	TRBJ1-2	TGTGCCAGCAGCTTGGGAACGGGAAGCTATGGCTACACCTTC	CASSLGTGSYGYTF
-	-	TRBV4-1	TRBJ2-1	TGCGCCAGCAGCCAAGTGGACATTTTCTCCTACAATGAGCAGTTCTTC	CASSQVDIFSYNEQFF
-	-	TRBV11-2	TRBJ2-5	TGTGCCAGCTCCATCCAGGAGACCCAGTACTTC	CASSIQETQYF
-	TRBD1	TRBV5-4	TRBJ2-3	TGTGCCAGCAGCCTGGACAGGGAGACAGATACGCAGTATTTT	CASSLDRETDTQYF
-	-	TRBV7-3	TRBJ2-1	TGTGCCAGCAGCTTAATCGTGGGGAGCTCCTACAATGAGCAGTTCTTC	CASSLIVGSSYNEQFF
once	TRBD2	TRBV27	TRBJ2-3	TGTGCCAGCAGTTTGCGGCGAACTAGCGGCACAGATACGCAGTATTTT	CASSLRRTSGTDTQYF
-	-	TRBV11-1	TRBJ1-6	TGTGCCAGCAGCTTATCAGGGGCTCGGACGGAACCCCTCCACTTT	CASSLSGARTEPLHF
-	TRBD1	TRBV6-1	TRBJ1-6	TGTGCCAGCAGTTCCGGGACAGGGTTTTCACCCCTCCACTTT	CASSSGTGFSPLHF
-	-	TRBV19	TRBJ1-2	TGTGCCAGTAGTATCCCGGGAACCTATGGCTACACCTTC	CASSIPGTYGYTF
-	-	TRBV2	TRBJ2-5	TGTGCCAGCTCGGAGACCCAGTACTTC	CASSETQYF
-	-	TRBV9	TRBJ1-4	TGTGCCAGCAGCCCAGGACAGAGCAATGAAAAACTGTTTTTT	CASSPGQSNEKLFF
-	TRBD2	TRBV9	TRBJ2-1	TGTGCCAGCAGCGGAAGAGCGGGGGGGCCTAATGAGCAGTTCTTC	CASSGRAGGPNEQFF
-	-	TRBV4-1	TRBJ1-2	TGCGCCAGCAGCCAGGAGGACAGATCAGGCTATGGCTACACCTTC	CASSQEDRSGYGYTF
once	TRBD2	TRBV7-9	TRBJ2-7	TGTTCCAGCCGGCGGGACTACTACGAGCAGTACTTC	CSSRRDYYEQYF
-	TRBD2	TRBV19	TRBJ2-3	TGTGCCGGGGGGGGTGGCAGCAGCACAGATACGCAGTATTTT	CAGGGGSSTDTQYF
-	TRBD2	TRBV5-6	TRBJ2-1	TGTGCCAGCAGCTCCGGCCTAGCGGGGGATTACAATGAGCAGTTCTTC	CASSSGLAGDYNEQFF
-	-	TRBV5-1	TRBJ1-1	TGCGCCAGCAGCGGGCGGTGGGAACAGGCCAGAGCTTTCTTT	CASSGRWEQARAFF
-	-	TRBV4-1	TRBJ1-1	TGCGCCAGCAGCCAATTAAGAAGAGTGACAGGCGGGAACACTGAAGCTTTCTTT	CASSQLRRVTGGNTEAFF
once	TRBD2	TRBV5-1	TRBJ2-5	TGCGCCAGCAGCTCCACCCTGACTAGCCCGAATACCCTCGTAGAGACCCAGTACTTC	CASSSTLTSPNTLVETQYF
-	TRBD1	TRBV27	TRBJ1-5	TGTGCCAGCAGCCCGACAGGGAGTTATCAGCCCCAGCATTTT	CASSPTGSYQPQHF
-	-	TRBV6-1	TRBJ2-7	TGTGCCAGCAGTGAAAGTCTGATTGGTACGACAGCTTGGCCCTACGAGCAGTACTTC	CASSESLIGTTAWPYEQYF
-	-	TRBV2	TRBJ1-3	TGTGCCAGCAGTTACAGCTCTGGAAACACCATATATTTT	CASSYSSGNTIYF
-	-	TRBV6-5	TRBJ2-2	TGTGCCAGCAGAAGAGACACCGGGGAGCTGTTTTTT	CASRRDTGELFF
-	-	TRBV6-6	TRBJ1-1	TGTGCCAGCAGTTCGACGACAGCCACGAACACTGAAGCTTTCTTT	CASSSTTATNTEAFF
-	-	TRBV19	TRBJ1-3	TGTGCCAGTAGGACTATTAACACCATATATTTT	CASRTINTIYF
-	-	TRBV2	TRBJ1-1	TGTGCCACCAAAATTTTGGGGTCCGGGGCTGAAGCTTTCTTT	CATKILGSGAEAFF
-	-	TRBV6-5	TRBJ1-3	TGTGCCAGCAGTTCAAACAACAGAAACACCATATATTTT	CASSSNNRNTIYF
-	TRBD1	TRBV5-4	TRBJ2-7	TGTGCCAGCAGCACCTCAGACAGGGACGAGCAGTACTTC	CASSTSDRDEQYF
-	-	TRBV6-1	TRBJ1-4	TGTGCCAGCACCCTACAGAATGAAAAACTGTTTTTT	CASTLQNEKLFF
-	-	TRBV5-1	TRBJ2-5	TGCGCCAGCAGCCCTGACACCCGGGAGACCCAGTACTTC	CASSPDTRETQYF
-	TRBD2	TRBV18	TRBJ2-1	TGTGCCAGCTCACCGGGACTAGCGTCCTACAATGAGCAGTTCTTC	CASSPGLASYNEQFF
-	TRBD1	TRBV6-5	TRBJ2-7	TGTGCCAGCAGGCGGACAGGGGGCGCGAACGAGCAGTACTTC	CASRRTGGANEQYF
-	-	TRBV13	TRBJ2-1	TGTGCCAGCAGCTTAAACCCTACCTCCAATGAGCAGTTCTTC	CASSLNPTSNEQFF
-	TRBD2	TRBV5-1	TRBJ2-6	TGCGCCAGCAGCGCCATACAGCCTCTAGCGGGGGCTGGGGCCAACGTCCTGACTTTC	CASSAIQPLAGAGANVLTF
-	TRBD1	TRBV6-5	TRBJ1-1	TGTGCCAGCAGAGGACAGGTTAACACTGAAGCTTTCTTT	CASRGQVNTEAFF
-	TRBD2	TRBV5-1	TRBJ2-1	TGCGCCAGCGCAAGGCGAGCGGGGGGCTCCTACAATGAGCAGTTCTTC	CASARRAGGSYNEQFF
-	-	TRBV6-5	TRBJ1-1	TGTGCCAGCAGTCTAACGGTTGGCGCCAGCGACGCTTTCTTT	CASSLTVGASDAFF
-	-	TRBV9	TRBJ2-1	TGTGCCAGCAGCCGGACTTCCCAGAATGAGCAGTTCTTC	CASSRTSQNEQFF
-	TRBD2	TRBV19	TRBJ2-1	TGTGCCAGTACCGGACTAGCGGGGGGGCCTCAGCAGTTCTTC	CASTGLAGGPQQFF
once	-	TRBV9	TRBJ1-3	TGTGCCAGCAGCGTGAGGGGGACCACTGGAAACACCATATATTTT	CASSVRGTTGNTIYF
-	-	TRBV27	TRBJ2-7	TGTGCCAGCAGTTCCGGACAGACCTACGAGCAGTACTTC	CASSSGQTYEQYF
-	TRBD2	TRBV29-1	TRBJ2-7	TGCAGCGTCGGGCTAGCGGGGGGATCCTCCTACGAGCAGTACTTC	CSVGLAGGSSYEQYF
-	-	TRBV19	TRBJ1-5	TGTGCCAGTAGTATGGCCGTAGACAGGCCTTATAGCAATCAGCCCCAGCATTTT	CASSMAVDRPYSNQPQHF
-	-	TRBV5-6	TRBJ2-7	TGTGCCAGCAGCTTTTTCCCTAGGCACTACGAGCAGTACTTC	CASSFFPRHYEQYF
-	TRBD2	TRBV19	TRBJ2-3	TGTGCCAGTAGTAGGACTAGCGGAGCAGATACGCAGTATTTT	CASSRTSGADTQYF
-	TRBD2	TRBV19	TRBJ2-1	TGTGCCACCCAGCGGGGGACCGCAACCTACAATGAGCAGTTCTTC	CATQRGTATYNEQFF
-	-	TRBV13	TRBJ1-5	TGTGCCAGCAGCCCCGGGGGGGGTCAGCCCCAGCATTTT	CASSPGGGQPQHF
-	TRBD2	TRBV4-1	TRBJ2-2	TGCGCCAGCAGCCAAGGAAGGCGGGGGGGCAGCACCGGGGAGCTGTTTTTT	CASSQGRRGGSTGELFF
-	-	TRBV5-1	TRBJ1-1	TGCGCCAGCAGGATGACGGGGGGGGGAACTGAAGCTTTCTTT	CASRMTGGGTEAFF
-	TRBD1	TRBV10-3	TRBJ1-1	TGTGCCAGCGATCCAGGGGGGACTGAAGCTTTCTTT	CASDPGGTEAFF
-	TRBD2	TRBV28	TRBJ2-5	TGTGCCAGCAGTACAGCTAGCGGGGGGGCTCAGGGGGAGACCCAGTACTTC	CASSTASGGAQGETQYF
-	-	TRBV14	TRBJ1-2	TGTGCCAGCAGCCCGATCCTTCCGGGGATTAACTATGGCTACACCTTC	CASSPILPGINYGYTF